The rows below give T cell receptor beta chains drawn from one sample of a study of T cells in tuberculosis. The protocol was immunoSEQ multiplex PCR, while the TCRdb copy is restricted to in-frame clones and leaves out a portion. Among roughly 30,000 clones listed, 86% were seen once. The source material was PBMCs, sampled at tuberculosis diagnosis. The receptors derive from an adult with tuberculosis. The CDR3 runs from the conserved cysteine through the conserved F or W. The D gene is left open where the match is weak. Part of the rows lack a size; the others show once, few, many or a class for expanded clones.

d_call j_call v_call clone_size cdr3_nt cdr3_aa
NA TRBJ1-4 TRBV2 NA TGTGCCAGCAGTGCTCAGACTAAACGTAATGAAAAACTGTTTTTT CASSAQTKRNEKLFF
NA TRBJ2-7 TRBV6-6 NA TGTGCCAGCAGTTACGAGAGCGGGTCCTACGAGCAGTACTTC CASSYESGSYEQYF
NA TRBJ1-4 TRBV6-1 NA TGCGCGACCTCTTCAACAGCTAATGAAAAACTGTTTTTT CATSSTANEKLFF
TRBD1 TRBJ1-1 TRBV20-1 NA TGCAGTGCTTGGGACAGTCCTGAAGCTTTCTTT CSAWDSPEAFF
NA TRBJ1-5 TRBV4-1 NA TGCGCCAGCAGCCAAGGGGAGGGGGGAAATCAGCCCCAGCATTTT CASSQGEGGNQPQHF
TRBD2 TRBJ2-7 TRBV7-9 NA TGTGCCAGCAGCGGGAGGACTAGCGCCCACTACGAGCAGTACTTC CASSGRTSAHYEQYF
TRBD2 TRBJ2-7 TRBV5-1 few TGCGCCAGCAGCTTTGGCACTAGCGACTCCTACGAGCAGTACTTC CASSFGTSDSYEQYF
NA TRBJ2-6 TRBV30 NA TGTGCCTGGAGTGTACGAGATTCCGGGGCCAACGTCCTGACTTTC CAWSVRDSGANVLTF
TRBD1 TRBJ1-1 TRBV27 NA TGTGCCAGTAAGCAGGGGGCTTGGACTGAAGCTTTCTTT CASKQGAWTEAFF
TRBD1 TRBJ1-4 TRBV15 NA TGTGCCACCAGCATCCGACAGGGGACGGGGGAAAAACTGTTTTTT CATSIRQGTGEKLFF
NA TRBJ1-1 TRBV28 NA TGTGCCAGCAGTTTTTCGGAGAGGTCTGAAGCTTTCTTT CASSFSERSEAFF